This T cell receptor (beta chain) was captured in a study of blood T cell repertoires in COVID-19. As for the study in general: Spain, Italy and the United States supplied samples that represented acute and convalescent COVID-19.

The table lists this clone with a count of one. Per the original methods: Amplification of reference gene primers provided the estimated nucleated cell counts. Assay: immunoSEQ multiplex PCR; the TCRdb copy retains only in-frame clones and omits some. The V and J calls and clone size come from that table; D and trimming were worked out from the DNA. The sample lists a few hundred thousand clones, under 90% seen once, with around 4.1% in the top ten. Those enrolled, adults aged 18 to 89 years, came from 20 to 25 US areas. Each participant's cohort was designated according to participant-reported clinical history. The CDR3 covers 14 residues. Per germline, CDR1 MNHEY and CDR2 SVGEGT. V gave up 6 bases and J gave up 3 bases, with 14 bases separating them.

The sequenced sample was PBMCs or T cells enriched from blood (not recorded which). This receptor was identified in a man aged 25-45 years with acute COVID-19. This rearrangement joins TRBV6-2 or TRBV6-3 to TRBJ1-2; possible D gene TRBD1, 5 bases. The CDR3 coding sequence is TGTGCCAGCAGCACGCGGGACGGAGACTATGGCTACACCTTC. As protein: CASSTRDGDYGYTF.